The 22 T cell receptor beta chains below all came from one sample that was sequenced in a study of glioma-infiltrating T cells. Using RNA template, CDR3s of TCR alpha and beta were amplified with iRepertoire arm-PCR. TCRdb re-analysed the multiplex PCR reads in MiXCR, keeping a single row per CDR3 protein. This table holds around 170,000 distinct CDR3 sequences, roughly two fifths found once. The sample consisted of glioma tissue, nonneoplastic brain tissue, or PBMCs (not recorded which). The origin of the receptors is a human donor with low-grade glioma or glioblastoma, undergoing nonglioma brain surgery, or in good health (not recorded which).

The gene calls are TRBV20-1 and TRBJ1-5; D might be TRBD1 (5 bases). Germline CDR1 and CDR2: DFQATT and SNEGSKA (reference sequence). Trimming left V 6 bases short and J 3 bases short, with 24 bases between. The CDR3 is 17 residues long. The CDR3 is CSAVGSSPGPDNQPQHF. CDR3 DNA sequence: TGCAGTGCGGTTGGATCCAGTCCGGGGCCCGACAATCAGCCCCAGCATTTT.

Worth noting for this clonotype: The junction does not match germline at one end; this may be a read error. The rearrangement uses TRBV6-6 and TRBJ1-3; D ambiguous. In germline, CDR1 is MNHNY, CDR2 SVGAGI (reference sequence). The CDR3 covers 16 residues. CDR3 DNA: TGTGCCAGCAGTTACTCGATCTTCTCCTCTAGAAACACCATATATTTT. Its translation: CASSYSIFSSRNTIYF.

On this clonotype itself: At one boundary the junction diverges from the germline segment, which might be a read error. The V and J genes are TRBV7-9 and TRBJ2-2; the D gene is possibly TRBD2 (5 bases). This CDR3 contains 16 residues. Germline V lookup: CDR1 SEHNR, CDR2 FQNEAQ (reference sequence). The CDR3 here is CAGSLREGSNTGELFF. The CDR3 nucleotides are TGTGCCGGCAGCTTACGAGAGGGATCGAACACCGGGGAGCTGTTTTTT. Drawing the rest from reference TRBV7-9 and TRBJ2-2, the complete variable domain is DTGVSQNPRHKITKRGQNVTFRCDPISEHNRLYWYRQTLGQGPEFLTYFQNEAQLEKSRLLSDRFSAERPKGSFSTLEIQRTEQGDSAMYLCAGSLREGSNTGELFFGEGSRLTVL.

CDR3 nucleotide sequence: TGTGCCAGCAAGCCAGCGTCGAACACCGGGGAGCTGTTTTTT. Its translation is CASKPASNTGELFF. The chain is built from TRBV6-4 and TRBJ2-2; D gene unclear. This CDR3 contains 14 residues. With 7 bases removed from V and 0 bases from J, the gap between germline ends came to 9 bases. The germline gives CDR1 MRHNA, CDR2 SNTAGT.

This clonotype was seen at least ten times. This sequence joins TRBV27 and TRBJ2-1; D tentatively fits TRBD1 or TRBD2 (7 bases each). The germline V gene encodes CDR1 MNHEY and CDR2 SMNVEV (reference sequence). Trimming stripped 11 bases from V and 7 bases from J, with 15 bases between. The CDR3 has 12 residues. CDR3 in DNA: TGTGCCTCTAGACAGGGAGGGAATGAGCAGTTCTTC. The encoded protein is CASRQGGNEQFF.

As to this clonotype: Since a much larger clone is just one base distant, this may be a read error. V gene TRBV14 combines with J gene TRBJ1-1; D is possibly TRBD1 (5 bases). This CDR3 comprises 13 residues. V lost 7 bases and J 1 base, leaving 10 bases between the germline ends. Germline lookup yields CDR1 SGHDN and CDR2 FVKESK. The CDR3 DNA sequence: TGTGCCAGCACCCGTAGGGGGAACACTGAAGCTTTCTTT. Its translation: CASTRRGNTEAFF. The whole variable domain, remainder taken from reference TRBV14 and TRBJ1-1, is EAGVTQFPSHSVIEKGQTVTLRCDPISGHDNLYWYRRVMGKEIKFLLHFVKESKQDESGMPNNRFLAERTGGTYSTLKVQPAELEDSGVYFCASTRRGNTEAFFGQGTRLTVV.

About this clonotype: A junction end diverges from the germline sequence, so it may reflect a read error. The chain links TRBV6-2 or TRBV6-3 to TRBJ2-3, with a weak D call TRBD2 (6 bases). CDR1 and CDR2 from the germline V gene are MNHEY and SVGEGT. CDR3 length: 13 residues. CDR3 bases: TGTGCCAGCAGTGTGGAGGGAACAGATAGGCAGTATTTT. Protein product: CASSVEGTDRQYF.

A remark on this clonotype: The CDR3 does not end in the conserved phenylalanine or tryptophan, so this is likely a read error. For the CDR3, the DNA is TGTGCCAGCAGCTTCGACTTGGGCGAGCAGTACTTG. Its translation: CASSFDLGEQYL. The rearrangement joins TRBV11-2 to TRBJ2-7; no clear D. The CDR3 has 12 residues. Germline V gives CDR1 SGHAT, CDR2 FQNNGV. The V gene lost 3 bases and the J gene lost 6 bases, with 9 bases spanning the gap.

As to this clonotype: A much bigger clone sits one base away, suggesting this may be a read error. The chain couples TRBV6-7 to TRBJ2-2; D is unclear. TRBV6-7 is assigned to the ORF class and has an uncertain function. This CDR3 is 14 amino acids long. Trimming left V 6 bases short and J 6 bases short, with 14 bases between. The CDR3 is CASRHEGRSGELFF. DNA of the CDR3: TGTGCCAGCAGACACGAAGGACGGTCCGGGGAGCTGTTTTTT.

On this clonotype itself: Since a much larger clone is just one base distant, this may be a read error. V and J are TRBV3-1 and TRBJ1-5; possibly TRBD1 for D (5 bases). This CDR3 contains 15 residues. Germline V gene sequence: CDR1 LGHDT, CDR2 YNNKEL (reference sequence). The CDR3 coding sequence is TGTGCCAGCATCCAAGATTTCTCTGGGGACCAACCTTTCCATTTT. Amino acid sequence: CASIQDFSGDQPFHF. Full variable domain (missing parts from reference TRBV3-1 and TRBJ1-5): DTAVSQTPKYLVTQMGNDKSIKCEQNLGHDTMYWYKQDSKKFLKIMFSYNNKELIINETVPNRFSPKSPDKAHLNLHINSLELGDSAVYFCASIQDFSGDQPFHFGDGTRLSIL.

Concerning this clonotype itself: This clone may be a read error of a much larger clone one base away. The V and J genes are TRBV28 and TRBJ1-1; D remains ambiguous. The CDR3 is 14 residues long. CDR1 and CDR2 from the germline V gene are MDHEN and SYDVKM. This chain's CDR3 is CAGRSNDLNTEAFF. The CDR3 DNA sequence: TGTGCCGGCAGATCAAATGACTTGAACACTGAAGCTTTCTTT.

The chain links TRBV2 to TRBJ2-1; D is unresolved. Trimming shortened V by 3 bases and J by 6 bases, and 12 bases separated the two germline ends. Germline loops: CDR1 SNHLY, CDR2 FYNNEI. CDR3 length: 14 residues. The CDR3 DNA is TGTGCCAGCAGTGATGGCCTAGTGATCAATGAGCAGTTCTTC. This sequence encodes CASSDGLVINEQFF.

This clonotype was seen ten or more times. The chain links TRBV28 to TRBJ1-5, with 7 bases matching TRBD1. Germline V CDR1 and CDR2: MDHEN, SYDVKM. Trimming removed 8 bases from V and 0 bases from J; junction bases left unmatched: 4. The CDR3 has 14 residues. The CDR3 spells CASLDRDSNQPQHF. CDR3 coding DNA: TGTGCCAGCCTCGACAGGGATAGCAATCAGCCCCAGCATTTT. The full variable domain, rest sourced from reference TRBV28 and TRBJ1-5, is DVKVTQSSRYLVKRTGEKVFLECVQDMDHENMFWYRQDPGLGLRLIYFSYDVKMKEKGDIPEGYSVSREKKERFSLILESASTNQTSMYLCASLDRDSNQPQHFGDGTRLSIL.

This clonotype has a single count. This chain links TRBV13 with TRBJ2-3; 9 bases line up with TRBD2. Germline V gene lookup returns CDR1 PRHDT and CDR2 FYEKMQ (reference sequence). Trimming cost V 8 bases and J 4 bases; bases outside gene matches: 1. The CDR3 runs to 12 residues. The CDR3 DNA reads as TGTGCCAGCGTAGCGGGAGCAGATACGCAGTATTTT. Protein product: CASVAGADTQYF.

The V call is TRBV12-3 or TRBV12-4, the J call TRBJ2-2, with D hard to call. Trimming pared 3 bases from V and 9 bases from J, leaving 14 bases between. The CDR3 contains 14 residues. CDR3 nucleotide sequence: TGTGCCAGCAGTTTTGTTTCAGGCGTCCGGGAGCTGTTTTTT. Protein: CASSFVSGVRELFF.

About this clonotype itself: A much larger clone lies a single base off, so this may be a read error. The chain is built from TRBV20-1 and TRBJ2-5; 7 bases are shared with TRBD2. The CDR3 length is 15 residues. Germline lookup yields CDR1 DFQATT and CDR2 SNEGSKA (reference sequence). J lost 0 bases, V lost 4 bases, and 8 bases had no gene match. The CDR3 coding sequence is TGCAGTGCTAAGCCGGGACTACTAAACCAAGAGACCCAGTACTTC. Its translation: CSAKPGLLNQETQYF.

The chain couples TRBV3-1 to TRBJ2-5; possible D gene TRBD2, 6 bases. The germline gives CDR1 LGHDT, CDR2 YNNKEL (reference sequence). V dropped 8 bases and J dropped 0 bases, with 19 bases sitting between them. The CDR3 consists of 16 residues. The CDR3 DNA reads TGTGCCAGCTCCCGGCGCCGCTGGGGGGACCAAGAGACCCAGTACTTC. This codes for CASSRRRWGDQETQYF.

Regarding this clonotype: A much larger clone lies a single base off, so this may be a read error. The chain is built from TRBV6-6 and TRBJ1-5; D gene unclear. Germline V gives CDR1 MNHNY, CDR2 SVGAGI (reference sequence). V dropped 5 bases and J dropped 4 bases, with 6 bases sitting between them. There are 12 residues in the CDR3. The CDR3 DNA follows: TGTGCCAGCAGTAAACAAAATCAGCCCCAGCATTTT. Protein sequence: CASSKQNQPQHF.

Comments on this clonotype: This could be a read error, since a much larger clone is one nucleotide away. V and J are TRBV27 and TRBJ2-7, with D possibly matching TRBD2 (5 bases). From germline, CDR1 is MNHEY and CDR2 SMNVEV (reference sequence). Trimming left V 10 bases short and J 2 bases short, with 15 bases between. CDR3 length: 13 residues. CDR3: CATKPEGAYEQYF. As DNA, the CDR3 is TGTGCCACCAAACCAGAGGGAGCCTACGAGCAGTACTTC.

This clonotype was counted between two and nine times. CDR3 bases: TGTGCCAGCAGCAGAACAGGGGGGAACACTGAAGCTTTCTTT. Residues: CASSRTGGNTEAFF. The rearrangement links TRBV12-3 or TRBV12-4 to TRBJ1-1; 8 nucleotides line up with TRBD1. V dropped 6 bases and J dropped 1; count of bases not matched to a gene: 4. The CDR3 has 14 residues.

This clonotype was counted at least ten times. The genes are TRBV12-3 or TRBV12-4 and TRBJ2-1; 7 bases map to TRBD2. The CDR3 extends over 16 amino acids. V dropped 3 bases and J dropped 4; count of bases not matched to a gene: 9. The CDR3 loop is CASSFIGAGVYNEQFF. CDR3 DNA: TGTGCCAGCAGTTTTATCGGGGCGGGAGTATACAATGAGCAGTTCTTC.

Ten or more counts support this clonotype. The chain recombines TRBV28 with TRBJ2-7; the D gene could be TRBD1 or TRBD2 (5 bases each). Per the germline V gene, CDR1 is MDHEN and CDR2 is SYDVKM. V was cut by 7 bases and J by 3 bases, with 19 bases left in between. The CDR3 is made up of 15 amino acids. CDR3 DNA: TGTGCCAGCACCCCCACGCGGGCAGGGCTCTACGAGCAGTACTTC. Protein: CASTPTRAGLYEQYF.